This T cell receptor (beta chain) was sequenced during a study of vaccination effects on CD4 cells after COVID-19. Assay used: immunoSEQ multiplex PCR; TCRdb lists only in-frame clones, some missing. The table has 40,000 to 50,000 clones, approximately 70% seen once. As regards this clone: No antigen is known for it.

Sequencing was preceded by expansion of antigen-specific CD4+ T cells with viral peptide pools in the ViraFEST assay. With nine to eleven days of culture completed, CD4+ T cells were isolated. The person was diagnosed with PCR-confirmed SARS-CoV-2 infection between March and December 2020. The germline CDR1 and CDR2 sequences are SGHAT and FQNNGV. With 0 bases removed from V and 3 bases from J, the gap between germline ends came to 6 bases. The CDR3 is 13 residues long. V and J are TRBV11-2 and TRBJ2-7; D unresolved. The receptor's source is a human donor who had a prior SARS-CoV-2 infection. The sample consisted of CD4+ T cells from PBMCs cultured with a peptide pool, taken before COVID-19 vaccination. CDR3 DNA sequence: TGTGCCAGCAGCTTAGATTGGGGCTACGAGCAGTACTTC. As protein: CASSLDWGYEQYF.